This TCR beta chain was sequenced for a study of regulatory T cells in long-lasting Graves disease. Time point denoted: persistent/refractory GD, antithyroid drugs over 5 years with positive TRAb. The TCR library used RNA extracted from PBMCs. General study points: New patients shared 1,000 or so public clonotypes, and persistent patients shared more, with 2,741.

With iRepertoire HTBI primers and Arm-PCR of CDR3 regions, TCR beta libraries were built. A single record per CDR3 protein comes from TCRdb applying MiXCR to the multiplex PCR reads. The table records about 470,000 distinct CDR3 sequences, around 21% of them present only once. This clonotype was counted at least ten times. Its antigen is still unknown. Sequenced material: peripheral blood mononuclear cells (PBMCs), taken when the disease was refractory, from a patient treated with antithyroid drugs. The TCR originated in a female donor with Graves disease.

The CDR3 spells CASSYEGRQPQHF. The DNA of the CDR3 is TGTGCCAGCAGTTACGAGGGCCGTCAGCCCCAGCATTTT. The V and J genes are TRBV6-2 or TRBV6-3 and TRBJ1-5; D remains unclear. This CDR3 region has 13 residues. V shed 2 bases and J shed 6 bases, with 8 bases lying between them. Germline values: CDR1 MNHEY, CDR2 SVGEGT.